One and the same sample provided the 2 T cell receptor beta chains below, sequenced in a study of T cell repertoires in cytomegalovirus infection. TCRdb reanalysed the reads using MiXCR and keeps one entry per CDR3 protein. The table lists some 30,000 distinct CDR3 sequences, under 20% of them singletons, with approximately 80% in the top ten. Their antigens are not known. The source was CD8+ T cells from cultured PBMCs, collected from culture after CMV antigen stimulation. These receptors originate from a human donor in good health (CMV status not recorded). Some clones in this sample may be carry-over from other donors' samples.

The V and J genes are TRBV7-2 and TRBJ1-5; TRBD1 might be the D (5 bases). Germline CDR1 SGHTA, CDR2 FQGNSA. CDR3 length: 17 residues. Trimming removed 0 bases at V and 3 bases at J, with 15 bases between. The CDR3 DNA reads TGTGCCAGCAGCTTAGCGAGTTGGCAGGGCTCCAATCAGCCCCAGCATTTT. Protein product: CASSLASWQGSNQPQHF. Drawing the rest from reference TRBV7-2 and TRBJ1-5, the complete variable domain is GAGVSQSPSNKVTEKGKDVELRCDPISGHTALYWYRQSLGQGLEFLIYFQGNSAPDKSGLPSDRFSAERTGGSVSTLTIQRTQQEDSAVYLCASSLASWQGSNQPQHFGDGTRLSIL.

This chain links TRBV10-3 with TRBJ1-1, with a weak D call TRBD1 (5 bases). V dropped 8 bases and J dropped 0 bases, with 19 bases sitting between them. This CDR3 has 16 amino acids. Germline-derived CDR1 and CDR2 are ENHRY and SYGVKD. The CDR3 loop reads CAIRKGAAGMNTEAFF. The CDR3 DNA reads as TGTGCCATCCGAAAAGGGGCGGCAGGAATGAACACTGAAGCTTTCTTT.